The T cell receptor beta chain described here comes from a study of blood T cell repertoires in COVID-19. On the study more broadly: Samples came from the United States, Italy and Spain, spanning acute and convalescent COVID-19. PBMCs, B-cell-depleted T cells, or T cells were the source of the cDNA or gDNA that made up the material.

This CDR3 is built from 15 residues. Trimming cost V 6 bases and J 5 bases, with 23 bases left between them. Germline loops: CDR1 SQVTM, CDR2 ANQGSEA. In the study's own analysis: Counts of nucleated cells, estimated from reference gene primer amplification, were obtained. Repertoires were generated with immunoSEQ multiplex PCR, while TCRdb's copy carries only in-frame clones and drops some. V and J calls and clone size come straight from that table; D and trimming were deduced from the DNA. The data hold about 210,000 clones, with 75% to 90% observed a single time. Sequencing input: peripheral blood. The receptor's source is a man aged 40-55 years with acute or convalescent COVID-19. The chain uses TRBV29-1 and TRBJ2-7; a possible D gene is TRBD2 (5 bases). The CDR3 here is CSVAVEGGGIDEQYF. In nucleotides, the CDR3 is TGCAGCGTCGCGGTAGAGGGCGGCGGTATCGACGAGCAGTACTTC.